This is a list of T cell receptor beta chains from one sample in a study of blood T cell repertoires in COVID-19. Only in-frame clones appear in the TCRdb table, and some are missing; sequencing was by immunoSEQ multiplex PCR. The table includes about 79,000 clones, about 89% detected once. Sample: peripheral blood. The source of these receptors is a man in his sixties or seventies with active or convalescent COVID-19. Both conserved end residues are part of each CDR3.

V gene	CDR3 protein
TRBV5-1	CASSFDRVSTDTQYF
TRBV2	CASQGQGGEQYF
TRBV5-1	CASKGLAITGELFF
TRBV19	CASSGGMGETQYF
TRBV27	CASSLYSGRAVSETQYF
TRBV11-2	CASSSQGSGNTIYF
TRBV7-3	CASSLSGGHQETQYF
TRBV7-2	CASSLSLGANVLTF
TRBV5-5	CASSRTGMGEKLFF
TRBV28	CASSPGDRANGYTF
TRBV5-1	CASSSGTVGAFF
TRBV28	CASSLGGRPDTQYF
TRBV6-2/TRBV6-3	CASSAGTGELFF
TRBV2	CASSGIAGSGIPQYF
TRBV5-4	CASSPSTGMISPLHF
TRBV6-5	CASSYVVAGQETQYF
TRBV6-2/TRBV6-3	CASSSYPGVEQFF
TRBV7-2	CASSPSPGGAYEQYF
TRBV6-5	CASSYLTANYGYTF
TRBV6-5	CASRMGFQETQYF
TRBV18	CASSPRAGQETQYF
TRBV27	CASSLFQGTVNTGELFF
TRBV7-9	CASSLGSIAGFRDEQYF
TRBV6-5	CASREVRTGYTEAFF
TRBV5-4	CASSSPGQGDYGYTF
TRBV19	CASSVIGTGLPEQYF
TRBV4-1	CASSQDRTGVETQYF
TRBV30	CAWSVQTGLNYGYTF
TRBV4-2	CASSQVGGGMSYEQYF
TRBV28	CASSLSTGGSIQPQHF
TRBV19	CASSRYPSGNQETQYF
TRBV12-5	CASDVIGQLNEQFF
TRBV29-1	CSARTGTSGNNEQFF
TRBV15	CATSRDGLAEEEF
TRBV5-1	CASSRYGSEGETQYF
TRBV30	CAWSVRRTGLQPQHF
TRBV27	CASSEGQAFKAFF
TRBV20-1	CSARVRNTQYF
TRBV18	CASSPPGLAGGPSGSEQFF
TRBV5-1	CASSPTGDDGYTF
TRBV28	CASSLWTDTRPQHF
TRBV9	CASSALAGGTGELFF
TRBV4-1	CASSQVGPGVREKLFF